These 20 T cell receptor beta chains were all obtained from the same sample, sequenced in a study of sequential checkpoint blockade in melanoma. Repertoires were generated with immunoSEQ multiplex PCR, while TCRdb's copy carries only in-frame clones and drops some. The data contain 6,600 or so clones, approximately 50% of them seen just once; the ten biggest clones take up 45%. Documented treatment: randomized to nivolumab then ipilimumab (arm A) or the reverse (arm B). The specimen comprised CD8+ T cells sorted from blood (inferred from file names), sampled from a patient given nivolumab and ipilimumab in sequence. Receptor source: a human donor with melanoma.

This chain's CDR3 is CASTSNTEAFF. CDR3 sequence (DNA): TGTGCCAGCACCTCGAACACTGAAGCTTTCTTT. The chain joins TRBV2 to TRBJ1-1, with D uncertain. Trimming pared 7 bases from V and 1 base from J, leaving 4 bases between. Germline V gene sequence: CDR1 SNHLY, CDR2 FYNNEI. This CDR3 has 11 amino acids.

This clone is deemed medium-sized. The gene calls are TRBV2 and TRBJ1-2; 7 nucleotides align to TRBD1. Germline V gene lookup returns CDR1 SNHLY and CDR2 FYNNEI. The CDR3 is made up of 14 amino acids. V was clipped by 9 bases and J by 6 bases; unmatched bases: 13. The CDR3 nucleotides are TGTGCCAGAGATGACAGGGCCTTTAGGCATGGCTACACCTTC. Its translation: CARDDRAFRHGYTF.

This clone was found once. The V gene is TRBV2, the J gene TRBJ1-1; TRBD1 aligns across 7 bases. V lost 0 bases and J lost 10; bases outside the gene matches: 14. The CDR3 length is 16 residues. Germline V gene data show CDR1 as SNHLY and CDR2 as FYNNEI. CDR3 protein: CASSEAEEGAHSSAFF. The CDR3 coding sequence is TGTGCCAGCAGTGAAGCTGAGGAGGGGGCGCATTCGTCAGCTTTCTTT.

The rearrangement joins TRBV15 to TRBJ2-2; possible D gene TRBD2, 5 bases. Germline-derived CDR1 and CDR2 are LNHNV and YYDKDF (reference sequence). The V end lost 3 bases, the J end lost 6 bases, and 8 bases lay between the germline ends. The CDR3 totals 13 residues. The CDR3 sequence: CATSSGGSGELFF. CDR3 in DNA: TGTGCCACCAGCAGTGGAGGATCCGGGGAGCTGTTTTTT. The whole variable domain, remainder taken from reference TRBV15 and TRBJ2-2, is DAMVIQNPRYQVTQFGKPVTLSCSQTLNHNVMYWYQQKSSQAPKLLFHYYDKDFNNEADTPDNFQSRRPNTSFCFLDIRSPGLGDTAMYLCATSSGGSGELFFGEGSRLTVL.

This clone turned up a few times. The CDR3 DNA reads as TGTGCCAGCAGCCAAGATTGGAGCGGGGGGTACACCGGGGAGCTGTTTTTT. It codes for CASSQDWSGGYTGELFF. J is TRBJ2-2 and V is TRBV4-2; 9 nucleotides align to TRBD2. V dropped 0 bases and J dropped 3; count of bases not matched to a gene: 5. The CDR3 runs to 17 residues. Germline-derived CDR1 and CDR2 are LGHNA and YNFKEQ.

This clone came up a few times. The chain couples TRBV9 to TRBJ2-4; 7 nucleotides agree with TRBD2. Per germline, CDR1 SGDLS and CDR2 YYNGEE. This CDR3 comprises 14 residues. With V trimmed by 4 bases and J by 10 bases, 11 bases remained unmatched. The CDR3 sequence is CASSPTTGGEIQYF. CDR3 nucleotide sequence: TGTGCCAGCAGCCCTACGACGGGAGGAGAAATTCAGTACTTC.

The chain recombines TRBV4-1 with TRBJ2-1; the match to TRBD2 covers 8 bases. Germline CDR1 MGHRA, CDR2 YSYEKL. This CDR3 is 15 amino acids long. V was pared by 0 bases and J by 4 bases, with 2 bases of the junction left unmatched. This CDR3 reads CASSQDTSGYNEQFF. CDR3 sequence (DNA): TGCGCCAGCAGCCAAGATACTAGCGGTTACAATGAGCAGTTCTTC.

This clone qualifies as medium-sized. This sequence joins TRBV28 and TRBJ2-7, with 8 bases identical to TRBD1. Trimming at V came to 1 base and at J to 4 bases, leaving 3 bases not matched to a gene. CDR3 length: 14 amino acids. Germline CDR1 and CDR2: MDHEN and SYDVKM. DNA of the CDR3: TGTGCCAGCAGTTTATTGGACAGGGAATACGAGCAGTACTTC. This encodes CASSLLDREYEQYF.

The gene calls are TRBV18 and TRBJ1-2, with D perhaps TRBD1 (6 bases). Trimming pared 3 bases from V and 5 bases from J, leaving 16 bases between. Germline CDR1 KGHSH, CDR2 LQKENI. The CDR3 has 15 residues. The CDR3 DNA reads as TGTGCCAGCTCACCGGAGAGGGGGATGGGGTATGGCTACACCTTC. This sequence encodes CASSPERGMGYGYTF. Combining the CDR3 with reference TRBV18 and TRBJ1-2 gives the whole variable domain NAGVMQNPRHLVRRRGQEARLRCSPMKGHSHVYWYRQLPEEGLKFMVYLQKENIIDESGMPKERFSAEFPKEGPSILRIQQVVRGDSAAYFCASSPERGMGYGYTFGSGTRLTVV.

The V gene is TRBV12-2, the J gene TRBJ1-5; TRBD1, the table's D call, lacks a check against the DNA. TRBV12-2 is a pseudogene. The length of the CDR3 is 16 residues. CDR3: CASRLWGPNSNQPQHF. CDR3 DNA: TGTGCAAGTCGCTTATGGGGCCCTAATAGCAATCAGCCCCAGCATTTT.

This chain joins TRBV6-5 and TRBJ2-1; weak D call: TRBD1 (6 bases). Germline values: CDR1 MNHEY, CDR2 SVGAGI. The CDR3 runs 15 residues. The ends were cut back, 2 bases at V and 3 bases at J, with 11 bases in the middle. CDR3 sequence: CASSYGAGVYNEQFF. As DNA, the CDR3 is TGTGCCAGCAGTTACGGGGCAGGGGTCTACAATGAGCAGTTCTTC.

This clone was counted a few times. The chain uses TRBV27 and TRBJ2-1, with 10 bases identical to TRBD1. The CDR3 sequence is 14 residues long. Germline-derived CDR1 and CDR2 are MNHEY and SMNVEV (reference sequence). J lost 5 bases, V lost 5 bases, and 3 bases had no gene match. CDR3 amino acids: CASSVDRGDNEQFF. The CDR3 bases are TGTGCCAGCAGTGTGGACAGGGGGGACAATGAGCAGTTCTTC.

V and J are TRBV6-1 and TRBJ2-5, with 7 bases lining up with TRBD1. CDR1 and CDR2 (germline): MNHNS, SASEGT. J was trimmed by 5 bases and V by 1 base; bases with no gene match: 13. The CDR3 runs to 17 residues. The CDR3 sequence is CASSEVGQATLLETQYF. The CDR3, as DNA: TGTGCCAGCAGTGAAGTCGGACAGGCGACCCTCCTGGAGACCCAGTACTTC.

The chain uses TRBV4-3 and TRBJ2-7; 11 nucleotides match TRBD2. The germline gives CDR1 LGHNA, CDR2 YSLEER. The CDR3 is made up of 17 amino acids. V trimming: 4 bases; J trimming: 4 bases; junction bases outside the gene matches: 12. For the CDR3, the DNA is TGCGCCAGCAGCCCTACCGTTAGCGGGAGGGCCGGATACGAGCAGTACTTC. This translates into CASSPTVSGRAGYEQYF.

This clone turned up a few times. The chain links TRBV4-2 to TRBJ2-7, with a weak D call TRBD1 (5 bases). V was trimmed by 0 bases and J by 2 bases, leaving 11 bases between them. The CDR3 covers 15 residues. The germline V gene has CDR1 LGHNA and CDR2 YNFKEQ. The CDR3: CASSQDRTKTYEQYF. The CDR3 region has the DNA TGTGCCAGCAGCCAAGATCGGACAAAAACCTACGAGCAGTACTTC.

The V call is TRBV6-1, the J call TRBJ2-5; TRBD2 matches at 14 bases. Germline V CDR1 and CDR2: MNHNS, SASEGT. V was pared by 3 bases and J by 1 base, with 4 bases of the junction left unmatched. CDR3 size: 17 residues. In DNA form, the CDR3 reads TGTGCCAGCAGTGACGTGACTAGCGGGGGGGCCCAAGAGACCCAGTACTTC. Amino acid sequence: CASSDVTSGGAQETQYF.

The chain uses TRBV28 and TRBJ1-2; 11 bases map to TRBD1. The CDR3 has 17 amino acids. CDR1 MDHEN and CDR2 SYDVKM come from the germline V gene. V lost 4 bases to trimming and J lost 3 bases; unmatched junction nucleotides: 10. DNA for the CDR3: TGTGCCAGCAGTTGTAAACCCCCGGGACAGGGGGACTATGGCTACACCTTC. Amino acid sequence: CASSCKPPGQGDYGYTF.

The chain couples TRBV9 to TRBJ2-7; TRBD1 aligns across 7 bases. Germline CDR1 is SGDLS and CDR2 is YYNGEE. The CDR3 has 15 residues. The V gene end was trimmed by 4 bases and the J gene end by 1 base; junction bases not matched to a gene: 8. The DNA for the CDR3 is TGTGCCAGCAGCCCAACGACAGGGCCATCCTACGAGCAGTACTTC. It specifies CASSPTTGPSYEQYF.

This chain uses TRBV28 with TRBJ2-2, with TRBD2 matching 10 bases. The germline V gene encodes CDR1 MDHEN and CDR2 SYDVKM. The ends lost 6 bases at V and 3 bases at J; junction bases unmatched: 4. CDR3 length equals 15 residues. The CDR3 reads CASSLGLADTGELFF. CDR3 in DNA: TGTGCCAGCAGCCTAGGACTAGCGGACACCGGGGAGCTGTTTTTT.

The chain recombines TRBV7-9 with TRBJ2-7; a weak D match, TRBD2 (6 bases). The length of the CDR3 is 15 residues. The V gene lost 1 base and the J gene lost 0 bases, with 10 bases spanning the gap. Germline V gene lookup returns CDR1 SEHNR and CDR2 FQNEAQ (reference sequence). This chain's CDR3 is CASSLDVGSSYEQYF. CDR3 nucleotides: TGTGCCAGCAGCTTAGACGTCGGGAGCTCCTACGAGCAGTACTTC.